This note documents a single T cell receptor beta chain sequence. Its antigen is unknown. CDR3 size: 14 residues. Germline V lookup: CDR1 SGHKS, CDR2 YYEKEE (reference sequence). Trimming removed 0 bases at V and 3 bases at J, with 9 bases between. These data belong to a study of OX40 agonist ivuxolimab in advanced cancers. General study points: Low levels of normalized T-cell clonal expansion also appeared in some nonresponders.

The data were produced by immunoSEQ multiplex PCR, yet TCRdb's version contains in-frame clones alone and is incomplete. The sample lists about 130,000 clones, about 90% seen once, with approximately 0.81% in the top ten. The sequencing used CD4+ or CD8+ T cells sorted from blood, collected in a trial of the OX40 agonist ivuxolimab. The J gene is TRBJ1-1, the V gene TRBV5-5; D uncertain. The receptor was isolated from an adult with an advanced solid tumor such as melanoma, head and neck, liver or kidney cancer. The CDR3 region is CASSLGRKDTEAFF. CDR3 coding DNA: TGTGCCAGCAGCTTGGGACGGAAAGACACTGAAGCTTTCTTT.